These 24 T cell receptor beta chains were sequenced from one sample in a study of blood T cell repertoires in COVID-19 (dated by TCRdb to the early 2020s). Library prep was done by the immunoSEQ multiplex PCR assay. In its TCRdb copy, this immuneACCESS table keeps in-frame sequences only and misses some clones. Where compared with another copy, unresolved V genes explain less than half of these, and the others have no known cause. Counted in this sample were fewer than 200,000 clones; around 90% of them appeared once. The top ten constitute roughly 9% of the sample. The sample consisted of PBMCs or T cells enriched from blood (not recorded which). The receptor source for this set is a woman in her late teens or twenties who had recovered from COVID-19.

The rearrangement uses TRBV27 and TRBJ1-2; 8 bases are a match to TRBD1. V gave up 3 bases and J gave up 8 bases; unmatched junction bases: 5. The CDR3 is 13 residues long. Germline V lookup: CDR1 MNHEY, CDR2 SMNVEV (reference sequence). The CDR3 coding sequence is TGTGCCAGCAGTTTTGGACAGGGCGACGGCTACACCTTC. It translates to CASSFGQGDGYTF.

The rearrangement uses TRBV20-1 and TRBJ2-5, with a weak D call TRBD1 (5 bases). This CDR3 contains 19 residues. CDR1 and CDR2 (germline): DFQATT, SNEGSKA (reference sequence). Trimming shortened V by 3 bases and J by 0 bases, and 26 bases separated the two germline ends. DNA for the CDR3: TGCAGTGCTAGTCCCCACAGGTTTGGCACGGCGCCGTACCAAGAGACCCAGTACTTC. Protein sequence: CSASPHRFGTAPYQETQYF.

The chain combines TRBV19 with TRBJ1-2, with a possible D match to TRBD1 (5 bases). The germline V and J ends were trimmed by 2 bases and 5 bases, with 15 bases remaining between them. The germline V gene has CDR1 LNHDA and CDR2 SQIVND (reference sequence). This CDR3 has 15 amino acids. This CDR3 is CASSITNSGGYGYTF. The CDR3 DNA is TGTGCCAGTAGTATAACTAACAGCGGGGGGTATGGCTACACCTTC.

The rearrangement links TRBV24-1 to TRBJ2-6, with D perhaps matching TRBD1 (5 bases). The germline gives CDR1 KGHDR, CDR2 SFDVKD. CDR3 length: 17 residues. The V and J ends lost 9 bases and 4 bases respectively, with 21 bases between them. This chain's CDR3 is CATPLGQGLGGANVLTF. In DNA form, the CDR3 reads TGTGCCACCCCCCTCGGGCAGGGATTGGGCGGGGCCAACGTCCTGACTTTC.

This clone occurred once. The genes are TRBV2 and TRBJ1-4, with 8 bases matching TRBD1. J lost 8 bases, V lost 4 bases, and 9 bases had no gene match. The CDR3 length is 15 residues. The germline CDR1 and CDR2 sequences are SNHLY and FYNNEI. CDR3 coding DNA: TGTGCCAGCAGTGGCCTCGGGACAGGACAAGAAAAACTGTTTTTT. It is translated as CASSGLGTGQEKLFF.

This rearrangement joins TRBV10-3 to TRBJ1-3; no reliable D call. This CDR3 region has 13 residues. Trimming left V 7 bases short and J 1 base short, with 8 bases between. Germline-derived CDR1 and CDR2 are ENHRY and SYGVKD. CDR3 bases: TGTGCCATCATTTCCTCGTCTGGAAACACCATATATTTT. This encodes CAIISSSGNTIYF.

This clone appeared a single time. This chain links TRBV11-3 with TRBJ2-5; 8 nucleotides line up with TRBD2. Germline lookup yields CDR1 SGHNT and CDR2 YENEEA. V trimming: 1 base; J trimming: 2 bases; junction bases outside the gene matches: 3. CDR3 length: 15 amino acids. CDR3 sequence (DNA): TGTGCCAGCAGCTTAGGCAGCGGGGGTCAAGAGACCCAGTACTTC. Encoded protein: CASSLGSGGQETQYF. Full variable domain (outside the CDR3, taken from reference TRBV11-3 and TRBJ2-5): EAGVVQSPRYKIIEKKQPVAFWCNPISGHNTLYWYLQNLGQGPELLIRYENEEAVDDSQLPKDRFSAERLKGVDSTLKIQPAELGDSAVYLCASSLGSGGQETQYFGPGTRLLVL.

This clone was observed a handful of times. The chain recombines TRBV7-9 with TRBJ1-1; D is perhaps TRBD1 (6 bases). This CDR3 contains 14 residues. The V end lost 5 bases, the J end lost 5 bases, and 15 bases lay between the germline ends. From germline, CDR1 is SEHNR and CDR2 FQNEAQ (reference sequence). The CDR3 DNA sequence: TGTGCCAGCAGCGACTCAGGGGTGCGTACTGAAGCTTTCTTT. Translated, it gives CASSDSGVRTEAFF.

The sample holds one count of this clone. CDR3 in DNA: TGTGCCAGTACTGGACGGGACAGAGCCTACGAGCAGTACTTC. Its translation: CASTGRDRAYEQYF. The J gene is TRBJ2-7, the V gene TRBV19; TRBD1 agrees at 7 bases. The CDR3 covers 14 residues. V shed 7 bases and J 2 bases; nucleotides not matched to a gene: 8. Germline-derived CDR1 and CDR2 are LNHDA and SQIVND (reference sequence). The complete variable domain, with remaining parts taken from reference TRBV19 and TRBJ2-7, reads DGGITQSPKYLFRKEGQNVTLSCEQNLNHDAMYWYRQDPGQGLRLIYYSQIVNDFQKGDIAEGYSVSREKKESFPLTVTSAQKNPTAFYLCASTGRDRAYEQYFGPGTRLTVT.

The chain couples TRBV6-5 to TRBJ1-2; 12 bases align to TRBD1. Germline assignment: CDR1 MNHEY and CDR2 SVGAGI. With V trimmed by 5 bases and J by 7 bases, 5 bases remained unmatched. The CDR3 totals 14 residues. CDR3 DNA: TGTGCCAGCAGTAAGGGACAGGGGGCGTCTGGCTACACCTTC. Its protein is CASSKGQGASGYTF.

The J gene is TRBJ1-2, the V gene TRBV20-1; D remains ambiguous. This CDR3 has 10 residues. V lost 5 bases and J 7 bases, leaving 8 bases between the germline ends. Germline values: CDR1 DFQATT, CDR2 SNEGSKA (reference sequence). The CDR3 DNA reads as TGCAGTGCTGCCGAGGGTGGCTACACCTTC. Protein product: CSAAEGGYTF.

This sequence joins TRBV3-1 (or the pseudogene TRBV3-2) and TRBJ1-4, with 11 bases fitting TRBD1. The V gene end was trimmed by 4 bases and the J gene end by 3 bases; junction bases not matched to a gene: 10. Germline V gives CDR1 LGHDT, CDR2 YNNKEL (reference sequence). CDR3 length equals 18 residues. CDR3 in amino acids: CASSRWGTGGVANEKLFF. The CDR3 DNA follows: TGTGCCAGCAGCCGCTGGGGGACAGGGGGTGTAGCTAATGAAAAACTGTTTTTT.

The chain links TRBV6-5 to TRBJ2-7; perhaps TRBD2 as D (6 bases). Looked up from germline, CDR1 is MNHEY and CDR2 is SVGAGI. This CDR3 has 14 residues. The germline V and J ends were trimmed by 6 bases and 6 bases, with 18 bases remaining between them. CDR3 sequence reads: CASSKEGYTREQYF. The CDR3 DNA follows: TGTGCCAGCAGCAAGGAGGGGTATACACGCGAGCAGTACTTC.

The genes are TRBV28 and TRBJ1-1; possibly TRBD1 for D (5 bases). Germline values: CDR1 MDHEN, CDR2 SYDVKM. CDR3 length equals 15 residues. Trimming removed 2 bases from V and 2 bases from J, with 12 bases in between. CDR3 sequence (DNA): TGTGCCAGCAGTTTAAGGGGCAGAAGTAACACTGAAGCTTTCTTT. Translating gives CASSLRGRSNTEAFF.

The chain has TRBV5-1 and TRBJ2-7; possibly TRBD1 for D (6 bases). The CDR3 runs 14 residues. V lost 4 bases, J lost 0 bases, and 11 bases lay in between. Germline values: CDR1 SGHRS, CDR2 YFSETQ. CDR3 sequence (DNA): TGCGCCAGCAGCAAGGACAGTAGCTCCTACGAGCAGTACTTC. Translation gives CASSKDSSSYEQYF.

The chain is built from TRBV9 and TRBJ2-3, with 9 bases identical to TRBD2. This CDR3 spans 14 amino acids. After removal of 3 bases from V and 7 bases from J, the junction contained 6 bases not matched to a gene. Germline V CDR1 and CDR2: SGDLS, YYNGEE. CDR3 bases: TGTGCCAGCAGCGGCCAGCGGGGGGCGTATACGCAGTATTTT. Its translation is CASSGQRGAYTQYF.

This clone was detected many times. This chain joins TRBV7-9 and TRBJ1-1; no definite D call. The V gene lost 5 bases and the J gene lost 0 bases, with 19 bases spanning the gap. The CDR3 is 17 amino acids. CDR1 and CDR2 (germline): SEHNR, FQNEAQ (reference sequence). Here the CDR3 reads CASSPDRRLNLNTEAFF. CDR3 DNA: TGTGCCAGCAGCCCAGATCGAAGACTGAATCTGAACACTGAAGCTTTCTTT.

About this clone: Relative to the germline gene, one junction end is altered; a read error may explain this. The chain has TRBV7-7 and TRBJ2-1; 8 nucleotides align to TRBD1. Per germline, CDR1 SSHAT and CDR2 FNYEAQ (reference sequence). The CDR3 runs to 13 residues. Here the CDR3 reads CASSLAPQGAQFF. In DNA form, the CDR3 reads TGTGCTAGCAGCTTAGCGCCCCAGGGGGCTCAGTTCTTC. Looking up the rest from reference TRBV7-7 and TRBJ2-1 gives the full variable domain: GAGVSQSPRYKVTKRGQDVTLRCDPISSHATLYWYQQALGQGPEFLTYFNYEAQPDKSGLPSDRFSAERPEGSISTLTIQRTEQRDSAMYRCASSLAPQGAQFFGPGTRLTVL.

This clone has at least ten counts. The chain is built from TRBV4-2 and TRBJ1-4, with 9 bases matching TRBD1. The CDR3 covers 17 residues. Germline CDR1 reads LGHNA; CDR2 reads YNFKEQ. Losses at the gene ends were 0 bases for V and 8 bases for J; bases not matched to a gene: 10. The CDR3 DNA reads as TGTGCCAGCAGCCAAGATGGAGCGGGACAGGGATCAGAAAAACTGTTTTTT. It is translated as CASSQDGAGQGSEKLFF.

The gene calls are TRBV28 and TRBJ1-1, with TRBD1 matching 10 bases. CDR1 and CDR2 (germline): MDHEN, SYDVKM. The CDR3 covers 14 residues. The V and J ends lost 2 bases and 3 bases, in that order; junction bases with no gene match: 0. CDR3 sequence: CASSLGQGDTEAFF. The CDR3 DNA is TGTGCCAGCAGTTTAGGACAGGGGGACACTGAAGCTTTCTTT.

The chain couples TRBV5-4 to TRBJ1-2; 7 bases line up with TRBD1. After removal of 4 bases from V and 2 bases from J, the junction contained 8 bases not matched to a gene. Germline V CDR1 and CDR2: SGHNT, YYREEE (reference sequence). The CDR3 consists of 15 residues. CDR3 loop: CASSEPGQINYGYTF. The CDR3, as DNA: TGTGCCAGCAGCGAGCCGGGACAGATAAACTATGGCTACACCTTC.

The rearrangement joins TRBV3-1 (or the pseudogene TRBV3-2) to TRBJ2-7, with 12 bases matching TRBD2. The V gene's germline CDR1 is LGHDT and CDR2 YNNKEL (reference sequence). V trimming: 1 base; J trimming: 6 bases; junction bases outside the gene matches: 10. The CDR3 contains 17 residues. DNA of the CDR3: TGTGCCAGCAGCCAAGGCGGCTTACTAGCGGGAGGAGGCGAGCAGTACTTC. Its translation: CASSQGGLLAGGGEQYF.

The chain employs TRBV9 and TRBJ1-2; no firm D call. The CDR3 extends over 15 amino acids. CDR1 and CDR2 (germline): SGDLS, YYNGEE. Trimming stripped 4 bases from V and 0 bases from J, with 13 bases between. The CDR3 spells CASSLAGGSNYGYTF. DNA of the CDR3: TGTGCCAGCAGCTTAGCAGGTGGCTCTAACTATGGCTACACCTTC.

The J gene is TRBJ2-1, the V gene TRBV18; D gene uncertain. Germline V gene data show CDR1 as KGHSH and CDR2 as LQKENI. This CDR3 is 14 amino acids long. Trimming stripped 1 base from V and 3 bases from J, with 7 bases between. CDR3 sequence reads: CASSPRGDYNEQFF. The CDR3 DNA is TGTGCCAGCTCACCACGTGGAGACTACAATGAGCAGTTCTTC.